Listed below are T cell receptor beta chains from one sample, sequenced in a study of regulatory T cells in long-lasting Graves disease. Each CDR3 protein gets one entry after TCRdb re-called the multiplex PCR reads with MiXCR. Of fewer than 400,000 distinct CDR3 sequences in the sample, about 20% are singletons; the top ten hold about 20%. Sequenced material: peripheral blood mononuclear cells (PBMCs), taken when the disease was refractory, from a patient treated with antithyroid drugs. Receptor source: a female donor with Graves disease. Each CDR3 is given with its conserved first and last residue. D genes are given only for firm matches. Clone size is given for some rows only: seen once, a few or many times, or a class if the clone is expanded.

j_call	d_call	v_call	clone_size	cdr3_aa	cdr3_nt
TRBJ2-5	NA	TRBV5-4	many	CASSLGSGPFQETQYF	TGTGCCAGCAGCTTGGGGTCGGGGCCCTTCCAAGAGACCCAGTACTTC
TRBJ2-5	TRBD2	TRBV7-2	NA	CASSPPGTSDQETQYF	TGTGCCAGCAGCCCCCCCGGGACTAGCGACCAAGAGACCCAGTACTTC
TRBJ2-3	TRBD2	TRBV12-3/TRBV12-4	NA	CASSPLAGGYTDTQYF	TGTGCCAGCAGTCCCCTAGCGGGAGGGTACACAGATACGCAGTATTTT
TRBJ1-5	TRBD1	TRBV20-1	many	CSARDRGFGNQPQHF	TGCAGTGCGCGGGACAGGGGATTTGGCAATCAGCCCCAGCATTTT
TRBJ1-2	TRBD1	TRBV12-3/TRBV12-4	many	CASSLDRKNYGYTF	TGTGCCAGCAGTTTGGACAGGAAAAACTATGGCTACACCTTC
TRBJ1-4	NA	TRBV27	many	CASSFLGSNEKLFF	TGTGCCAGCAGTTTTCTGGGATCTAATGAAAAACTGTTTTTT
TRBJ1-1	NA	TRBV7-9	NA	CASSPGILSSEAFF	TGTGCCAGCAGCCCCGGCATACTAAGCTCTGAAGCTTTCTTT
TRBJ2-7	TRBD1	TRBV7-9	NA	CASRSSGQGYEQYF	TGTGCCAGCAGATCCTCGGGACAGGGCTACGAGCAGTACTTC
TRBJ2-7	TRBD2	TRBV29-1	NA	CSVVVTASGSWYEQYF	TGCAGCGTTGTAGTGACAGCTAGCGGGAGCTGGTACGAGCAGTACTTC
TRBJ1-2	NA	TRBV30	NA	CAWYSAGVSGFHGYTF	TGTGCCTGGTACTCGGCAGGGGTATCTGGATTCCATGGCTACACCTTC
TRBJ1-5	TRBD1	TRBV15	few	CARQGAESNQPQHF	TGTGCCAGACAGGGGGCGGAAAGCAATCAGCCCCAGCATTTT
TRBJ2-7	NA	TRBV6-1	few	CASKGPGGGAYEQYF	TGTGCCAGCAAGGGGCCAGGTGGAGGTGCCTACGAGCAGTACTTC
TRBJ2-3	TRBD2	TRBV20-1	NA	CSARNELAGRTDTQYF	TGCAGTGCTAGAAACGAACTAGCGGGGCGCACAGATACGCAGTATTTT
TRBJ1-1	NA	TRBV19	NA	CASSIGHNTEAFF	TGTGCCAGTAGTATCGGGCATAACACTGAAGCTTTCTTT
TRBJ2-5	NA	TRBV7-8	many	CASSSQKEETQYF	TGTGCCAGCAGCTCCCAGAAGGAAGAGACCCAGTACTTC
TRBJ2-5	NA	TRBV11-2	many	CASSSGAGQKTQYF	TGTGCCAGCAGCTCCGGGGCGGGACAAAAGACCCAGTACTTC
TRBJ1-4	NA	TRBV9	NA	CASSSRTLGKLFF	TGTGCCAGCAGCTCACGGACCCTCGGGAAACTGTTTTTT
TRBJ2-4	NA	TRBV7-2	many	CASSLSGGMGAKNIQYF	TGTGCCAGCAGCTTATCAGGCGGCATGGGGGCCAAAAACATTCAGTACTTC
TRBJ2-2	NA	TRBV29-1	NA	CSVLLMGGTGELFF	TGCAGCGTCCTCTTGATGGGAGGCACCGGGGAGCTGTTTTTT
TRBJ2-7	TRBD1	TRBV12-5	NA	CASGWDSYEQYF	TGTGCTAGTGGGTGGGACAGCTACGAGCAGTACTTC
TRBJ2-2	TRBD1	TRBV12-3/TRBV12-4	NA	CASRKLGQGFAGELFF	TGTGCCAGCAGAAAACTGGGACAGGGGTTTGCCGGGGAGCTGTTTTTT
TRBJ1-1	NA	TRBV6-5	NA	CASSSVSGTFPLAEAFF	TGTGCCAGCAGTTCGGTCTCAGGGACATTTCCTCTCGCTGAAGCTTTCTTT
TRBJ2-1	TRBD2	TRBV20-1	NA	CSAARLAGTESQFF	TGCAGTGCCGCCCGACTAGCAGGGACTGAGTCGCAGTTCTTC
TRBJ2-7	NA	TRBV19	NA	CASSTGTKEQYF	TGTGCCAGTAGTACCGGGACGAAGGAGCAGTACTTC